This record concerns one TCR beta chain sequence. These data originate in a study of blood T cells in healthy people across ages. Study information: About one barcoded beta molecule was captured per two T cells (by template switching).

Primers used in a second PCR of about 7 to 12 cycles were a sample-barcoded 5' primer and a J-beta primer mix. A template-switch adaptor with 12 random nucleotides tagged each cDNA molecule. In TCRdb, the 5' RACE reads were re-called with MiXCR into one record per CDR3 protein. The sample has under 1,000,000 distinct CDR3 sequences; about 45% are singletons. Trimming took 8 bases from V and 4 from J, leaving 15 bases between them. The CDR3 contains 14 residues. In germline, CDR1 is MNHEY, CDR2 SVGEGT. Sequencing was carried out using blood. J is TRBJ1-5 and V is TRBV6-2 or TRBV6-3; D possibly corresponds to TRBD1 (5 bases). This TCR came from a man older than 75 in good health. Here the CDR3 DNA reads TGTGCCAGCTCTGCTGGACGGACAAATCAGCCCCAGCATTTT. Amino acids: CASSAGRTNQPQHF.